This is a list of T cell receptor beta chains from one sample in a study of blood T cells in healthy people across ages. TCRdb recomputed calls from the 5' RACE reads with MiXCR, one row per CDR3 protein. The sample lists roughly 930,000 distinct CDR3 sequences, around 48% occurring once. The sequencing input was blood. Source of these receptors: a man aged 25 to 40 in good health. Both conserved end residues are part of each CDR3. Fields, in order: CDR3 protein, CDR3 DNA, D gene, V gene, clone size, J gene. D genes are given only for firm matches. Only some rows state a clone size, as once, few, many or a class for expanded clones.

cdr3_aa: CSVVTEADYGYTF; cdr3_nt: TGCAGCGTTGTTACAGAGGCCGACTATGGCTACACCTTC; d_call: NA; v_call: TRBV29-1; clone_size: NA; j_call: TRBJ1-2
cdr3_aa: CSVDPGTGSYGYTF; cdr3_nt: TGCAGCGTTGACCCCGGGACAGGGTCCTACGGCTACACCTTC; d_call: TRBD1; v_call: TRBV29-1; clone_size: NA; j_call: TRBJ1-2
cdr3_aa: CASSLGGAEDTRYF; cdr3_nt: TGTGCCAGCAGTTTGGGGGGGGCGGAAGATACGCGGTATTTT; d_call: NA; v_call: TRBV12-3/TRBV12-4; clone_size: NA; j_call: TRBJ2-3
cdr3_aa: CASSLRATSGGADTQYF; cdr3_nt: TGTGCCAGCAGCTTAAGAGCGACTAGCGGGGGAGCAGATACGCAGTATTTT; d_call: TRBD2; v_call: TRBV7-9; clone_size: NA; j_call: TRBJ2-3
cdr3_aa: CATRVGGHSTEAFF; cdr3_nt: TGTGCCACCAGGGTCGGGGGGCACAGCACTGAAGCTTTCTTT; d_call: NA; v_call: TRBV24-1; clone_size: NA; j_call: TRBJ1-1
cdr3_aa: CASSWTDRGYTF; cdr3_nt: TGTGCCAGCAGCTGGACGGACCGCGGCTACACCTTC; d_call: NA; v_call: TRBV7-9; clone_size: NA; j_call: TRBJ1-2
cdr3_aa: CTSSRRQLQETQYF; cdr3_nt: TGTACCAGCAGCCGACGACAGCTCCAAGAGACCCAGTACTTC; d_call: NA; v_call: TRBV3-1; clone_size: NA; j_call: TRBJ2-5
cdr3_aa: CATSRDSSLIDQYF; cdr3_nt: TGTGCCACCAGCAGAGATAGCTCTCTGATCGACCAGTACTTC; d_call: NA; v_call: TRBV15; clone_size: few; j_call: TRBJ2-7
cdr3_aa: CSVAVGSGYNEQFF; cdr3_nt: TGCAGCGTTGCAGTTGGGTCTGGATACAATGAGCAGTTCTTC; d_call: NA; v_call: TRBV29-1; clone_size: NA; j_call: TRBJ2-1
cdr3_aa: CSVDRPSADTQYF; cdr3_nt: TGCAGCGTTGACAGGCCTAGCGCAGATACGCAGTATTTT; d_call: NA; v_call: TRBV29-1; clone_size: NA; j_call: TRBJ2-3
cdr3_aa: CASSPTHNEQFF; cdr3_nt: TGTGCCAGCAGCCCCACCCACAATGAGCAGTTCTTC; d_call: NA; v_call: TRBV6-1; clone_size: NA; j_call: TRBJ2-1
cdr3_aa: CASSYSIGGELFF; cdr3_nt: TGTGCCAGCAGTTACTCTATAGGCGGGGAGCTGTTTTTT; d_call: NA; v_call: TRBV6-5; clone_size: NA; j_call: TRBJ2-2
cdr3_aa: CASSPGSSEQYF; cdr3_nt: TGCGCCAGCAGCCCTGGGTCGTCCGAGCAGTACTTC; d_call: NA; v_call: TRBV5-1; clone_size: many; j_call: TRBJ2-7
cdr3_aa: CASVPLGRGGYEQFF; cdr3_nt: TGTGCCAGCGTCCCGCTGGGGCGGGGGGGCTATGAGCAGTTCTTC; d_call: TRBD2; v_call: TRBV6-2/TRBV6-3; clone_size: NA; j_call: TRBJ2-1
cdr3_aa: CASSQLRTDRTDTQYF; cdr3_nt: TGTGCCAGCAGCCAACTCCGGACAGACCGCACAGATACGCAGTATTTT; d_call: NA; v_call: TRBV3-1; clone_size: NA; j_call: TRBJ2-3
cdr3_aa: CAISEPGGRTNSYEQYF; cdr3_nt: TGTGCCATCAGTGAGCCCGGGGGACGGACGAACTCCTACGAGCAGTACTTC; d_call: NA; v_call: TRBV10-3; clone_size: few; j_call: TRBJ2-7
cdr3_aa: CASGQGAQETQYF; cdr3_nt: TGTGCCAGCGGACAGGGGGCCCAAGAGACCCAGTACTTC; d_call: TRBD1; v_call: TRBV7-3; clone_size: many; j_call: TRBJ2-5
cdr3_aa: CASSPPGGGAYNEQYF; cdr3_nt: TGTGCCAGCTCACCTCCCGGGGGGGGCGCTTACAATGAGCAGTACTTC; d_call: TRBD2; v_call: TRBV18; clone_size: NA; j_call: TRBJ2-7
cdr3_aa: CASSLLGGLSTDTQYF; cdr3_nt: TGTGCCAGCAGTTTATTAGGAGGTTTAAGCACAGATACGCAGTATTTT; d_call: NA; v_call: TRBV28; clone_size: NA; j_call: TRBJ2-3
cdr3_aa: CAISESGGGAGEQFF; cdr3_nt: TGTGCCATCAGTGAATCAGGCGGGGGGGCTGGTGAGCAGTTCTTC; d_call: TRBD2; v_call: TRBV10-3; clone_size: NA; j_call: TRBJ2-1
cdr3_aa: CASSLTGRATNEKLFF; cdr3_nt: TGTGCCAGCAGTTTGACGGGACGGGCAACTAATGAAAAACTGTTTTTT; d_call: NA; v_call: TRBV6-5; clone_size: NA; j_call: TRBJ1-4
cdr3_aa: CASSPTNSGNTEAFF; cdr3_nt: TGTGCCAGCTCACCAACTAACTCAGGGAACACTGAAGCTTTCTTT; d_call: NA; v_call: TRBV18; clone_size: once; j_call: TRBJ1-1
cdr3_aa: CASSLASGGFYEQYF; cdr3_nt: TGTGCCAGCAGCTTAGCCAGCGGGGGGTTCTACGAGCAGTACTTC; d_call: TRBD2; v_call: TRBV7-9; clone_size: few; j_call: TRBJ2-7
cdr3_aa: CASSQDPQGYEQFF; cdr3_nt: TGCGCCAGCAGCCAAGATCCGCAGGGCTATGAGCAGTTCTTC; d_call: NA; v_call: TRBV4-1; clone_size: few; j_call: TRBJ2-1
cdr3_aa: CASSRIAGDIDNEQFF; cdr3_nt: TGTGCCAGCAGCCGAATAGCGGGGGATATAGACAATGAGCAGTTCTTC; d_call: TRBD2; v_call: TRBV7-8; clone_size: NA; j_call: TRBJ2-1
cdr3_aa: CVSSSAGIYETQYF; cdr3_nt: TGTGTCAGCAGCTCAGCAGGGATTTATGAGACCCAGTACTTC; d_call: NA; v_call: TRBV27; clone_size: once; j_call: TRBJ2-5
cdr3_aa: CATIGQGGNIQYF; cdr3_nt: TGTGCCACGATCGGACAGGGAGGAAACATTCAGTACTTC; d_call: TRBD1; v_call: TRBV2; clone_size: few; j_call: TRBJ2-4
cdr3_aa: CASTTGIGNQPQHF; cdr3_nt: TGTGCCAGCACCACAGGGATCGGCAATCAGCCCCAGCATTTT; d_call: NA; v_call: TRBV27; clone_size: NA; j_call: TRBJ1-5
cdr3_aa: CASSWTGDGTEAFF; cdr3_nt: TGTGCCAGCAGCTGGACTGGGGATGGCACTGAAGCTTTCTTT; d_call: NA; v_call: TRBV7-9; clone_size: NA; j_call: TRBJ1-1
cdr3_aa: CAGSLMGQGPYEQYF; cdr3_nt: TGTGCCGGCAGCTTGATGGGACAGGGGCCCTACGAGCAGTACTTC; d_call: TRBD1; v_call: TRBV5-6; clone_size: NA; j_call: TRBJ2-7
cdr3_aa: CASSPQGQVNSPLHF; cdr3_nt: TGTGCCAGCAGCCCCCAGGGACAGGTTAATTCACCCCTCCACTTT; d_call: TRBD1; v_call: TRBV12-3/TRBV12-4; clone_size: NA; j_call: TRBJ1-6
cdr3_aa: CASSRRANNADTQYF; cdr3_nt: TGTGCCAGCAGCCGTCGCGCGAATAACGCAGATACGCAGTATTTT; d_call: NA; v_call: TRBV28; clone_size: few; j_call: TRBJ2-3
cdr3_aa: CASSEGRGIYNEQFF; cdr3_nt: TGTGCCAGCAGTGAGGGCAGGGGAATTTACAATGAGCAGTTCTTC; d_call: NA; v_call: TRBV6-1; clone_size: once; j_call: TRBJ2-1
cdr3_aa: CANSTLRDRRVFGYTF; cdr3_nt: TGTGCCAACAGCACGCTCCGGGACAGGCGTGTATTTGGCTACACCTTC; d_call: NA; v_call: TRBV12-1; clone_size: NA; j_call: TRBJ1-2
cdr3_aa: CASSLTAQFYNEQFF; cdr3_nt: TGTGCCAGCAGCTTAACGGCACAGTTTTACAATGAGCAGTTCTTC; d_call: NA; v_call: TRBV7-2; clone_size: NA; j_call: TRBJ2-1
cdr3_aa: CASSQVGPGQVHEQFF; cdr3_nt: TGCGCCAGCAGCCAAGTTGGCCCCGGACAGGTCCATGAGCAGTTCTTC; d_call: TRBD1; v_call: TRBV4-1; clone_size: NA; j_call: TRBJ2-1
cdr3_aa: CASSQTTGGASDTQYF; cdr3_nt: TGTGCCAGCAGCCAAACGACCGGGGGGGCCTCAGATACGCAGTATTTT; d_call: TRBD2; v_call: TRBV7-2; clone_size: many; j_call: TRBJ2-3
cdr3_aa: CASSLEGARAEAFF; cdr3_nt: TGCGCCAGCAGCTTGGAAGGGGCACGGGCTGAAGCTTTCTTT; d_call: NA; v_call: TRBV5-1; clone_size: few; j_call: TRBJ1-1
cdr3_aa: CASSLAQGYAEAFF; cdr3_nt: TGTGCCAGCAGTTTAGCCCAGGGCTATGCTGAAGCTTTCTTT; d_call: NA; v_call: TRBV12-3/TRBV12-4; clone_size: NA; j_call: TRBJ1-1
cdr3_aa: CASSLARGGMYNEQFF; cdr3_nt: TGTGCCAGCAGCTTAGCGCGCGGGGGGATGTACAATGAGCAGTTCTTC; d_call: TRBD2; v_call: TRBV7-9; clone_size: NA; j_call: TRBJ2-1
cdr3_aa: CASSPAGLPYEQYF; cdr3_nt: TGTGCCAGCAGTCCGGCGGGACTACCCTACGAGCAGTACTTC; d_call: TRBD2; v_call: TRBV12-3/TRBV12-4; clone_size: NA; j_call: TRBJ2-7
cdr3_aa: CASSEFNRDNEQFF; cdr3_nt: TGTGCCAGCAGTGAATTTAACAGGGACAATGAGCAGTTCTTC; d_call: NA; v_call: TRBV25-1; clone_size: NA; j_call: TRBJ2-1
cdr3_aa: CASSWTSAGANVLTF; cdr3_nt: TGTGCCAGCAGCTGGACTAGCGCTGGGGCCAACGTCCTGACTTTC; d_call: TRBD2; v_call: TRBV7-8; clone_size: NA; j_call: TRBJ2-6
cdr3_aa: CASSKSSGGVGSYEQYF; cdr3_nt: TGTGCCAGCAGCAAAAGTAGCGGGGGGGTGGGGTCCTACGAGCAGTACTTC; d_call: TRBD2; v_call: TRBV3-1; clone_size: NA; j_call: TRBJ2-7
cdr3_aa: CSARDFGLAGPYNEQFF; cdr3_nt: TGCAGTGCTAGAGATTTCGGGCTAGCGGGGCCCTACAATGAGCAGTTCTTC; d_call: TRBD2; v_call: TRBV20-1; clone_size: few; j_call: TRBJ2-1